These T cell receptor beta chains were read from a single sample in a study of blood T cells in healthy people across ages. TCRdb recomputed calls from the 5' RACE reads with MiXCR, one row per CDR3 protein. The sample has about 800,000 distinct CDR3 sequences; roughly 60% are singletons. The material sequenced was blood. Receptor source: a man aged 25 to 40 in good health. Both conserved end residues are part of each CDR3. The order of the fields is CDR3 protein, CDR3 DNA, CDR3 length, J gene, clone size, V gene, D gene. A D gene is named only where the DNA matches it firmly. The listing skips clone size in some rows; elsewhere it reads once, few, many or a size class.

CDR3: CASNVAGIETQYF; DNA: TGTGCCAGCAATGTAGCAGGGATCGAGACCCAGTACTTC; length: 13; J: TRBJ2-5; size: once; V: TRBV7-9; D: .
CDR3: CASRADSRAQYF; DNA: TGTGCCAGCAGGGCGGACAGCCGGGCCCAGTACTTC; length: 12; J: TRBJ2-5; size: .; V: TRBV12-3/TRBV12-4; D: .
CDR3: CASTKGVYGYTF; DNA: TGTGCCAGCACTAAGGGGGTCTATGGCTACACCTTC; length: 12; J: TRBJ1-2; size: .; V: TRBV6-6; D: .
CDR3: CASSLRKGSWEQYF; DNA: TGTGCCAGCAGCTTACGAAAGGGGTCATGGGAGCAGTACTTC; length: 14; J: TRBJ2-4; size: few; V: TRBV7-2; D: .
CDR3: CASSEQRTYEQYF; DNA: TGCGCCAGCAGTGAGCAGCGCACCTACGAGCAGTACTTC; length: 13; J: TRBJ2-7; size: .; V: TRBV10-2; D: .
CDR3: CASSSRGVYNSPLHF; DNA: TGTGCCAGCAGCTCCAGGGGGGTTTATAATTCACCCCTCCACTTT; length: 15; J: TRBJ1-6; size: .; V: TRBV7-2; D: TRBD1
CDR3: CASSLSAGTSARWENEQYF; DNA: TGTGCCAGCAGTTTATCAGCCGGGACTAGCGCCCGCTGGGAGAACGAGCAGTACTTC; length: 19; J: TRBJ2-7; size: .; V: TRBV28; D: TRBD2
CDR3: CASTPTGGSVPETQYF; DNA: TGTGCCAGCACCCCTACGGGAGGTTCCGTTCCAGAGACCCAGTACTTC; length: 16; J: TRBJ2-5; size: .; V: TRBV7-6; D: TRBD2
CDR3: CASGGVSLRQETQYF; DNA: TGTGCCAGCGGGGGGGTGTCGCTTCGCCAAGAGACCCAGTACTTC; length: 15; J: TRBJ2-5; size: once; V: TRBV12-3/TRBV12-4; D: TRBD2
CDR3: CASSLRTSGGSQETQYF; DNA: TGCGCCAGCAGCTTGCGGACTAGCGGGGGATCCCAAGAGACCCAGTACTTC; length: 17; J: TRBJ2-5; size: few; V: TRBV5-1; D: TRBD2
CDR3: CATSRDKQGTTRYF; DNA: TGTGCCACCAGCAGGGACAAACAGGGAACTACGCGGTATTTT; length: 14; J: TRBJ2-3; size: .; V: TRBV15; D: .
CDR3: CASTIQSSATDTQYF; DNA: TGTGCCAGCACTATACAAAGTAGCGCTACAGATACGCAGTATTTT; length: 15; J: TRBJ2-3; size: .; V: TRBV27; D: .
CDR3: CASTHSGTNEQFF; DNA: TGTGCCAGCACTCACAGTGGAACGAATGAGCAGTTCTTC; length: 13; J: TRBJ2-1; size: .; V: TRBV6-1; D: .
CDR3: CASSLEGTNPSPLHF; DNA: TGTGCCAGCAGCCTCGAGGGGACAAACCCTTCACCCCTCCACTTT; length: 15; J: TRBJ1-6; size: .; V: TRBV12-3/TRBV12-4; D: .
CDR3: CASSPTGGGQPQHF; DNA: TGTGCCAGCAGCCCTACAGGGGGCGGACAGCCCCAGCATTTT; length: 14; J: TRBJ1-5; size: .; V: TRBV7-2; D: TRBD1
CDR3: CASRSERQGTNQPQHF; DNA: TGTGCCAGCAGATCCGAGCGACAGGGAACCAATCAGCCCCAGCATTTT; length: 16; J: TRBJ1-5; size: .; V: TRBV6-6; D: TRBD1
CDR3: CASRGRSDSPLHF; DNA: TGTGCCAGCCGGGGGCGTTCAGATTCACCCCTCCACTTT; length: 13; J: TRBJ1-6; size: few; V: TRBV28; D: .
CDR3: CSVGSASPREQYF; DNA: TGCAGTGTTGGTTCCGCTAGCCCACGCGAGCAGTACTTC; length: 13; J: TRBJ2-7; size: .; V: TRBV20-1; D: .
CDR3: CSVEVGSYNSPLHF; DNA: TGCAGCGTTGAGGTCGGGTCCTATAATTCACCCCTCCACTTT; length: 14; J: TRBJ1-6; size: .; V: TRBV29-1; D: .
CDR3: CASSQGDTSSYNSPLHF; DNA: TGTGCCAGCAGCCAAGGAGACACGAGCTCCTATAATTCACCCCTCCACTTT; length: 17; J: TRBJ1-6; size: .; V: TRBV3-1; D: .
CDR3: CASSPGQGYSEQFF; DNA: TGCGCCAGCAGCCCCGGACAGGGCTACAGTGAGCAGTTCTTC; length: 14; J: TRBJ2-1; size: .; V: TRBV5-1; D: TRBD1
CDR3: CAISGTTEETQYF; DNA: TGTGCCATCAGTGGGACTACCGAAGAGACCCAGTACTTC; length: 13; J: TRBJ2-5; size: .; V: TRBV10-3; D: .
CDR3: CASSLGPTVTDTQYF; DNA: TGTGCCAGCAGCCTTGGTCCTACCGTCACAGATACGCAGTATTTT; length: 15; J: TRBJ2-3; size: .; V: TRBV5-6; D: .
CDR3: CASSPDTRRTQYF; DNA: TGTGCCAGCAGCCCCGACACTAGGAGGACCCAGTACTTC; length: 13; J: TRBJ2-5; size: .; V: TRBV11-2; D: .
CDR3: CSARDRSWQPQHF; DNA: TGCAGTGCTAGAGATCGAAGTTGGCAGCCCCAGCATTTT; length: 13; J: TRBJ1-5; size: .; V: TRBV20-1; D: .
CDR3: CATTVYPEETQYF; DNA: TGTGCCACTACGGTCTACCCTGAAGAGACCCAGTACTTC; length: 13; J: TRBJ2-5; size: .; V: TRBV6-2/TRBV6-3; D: .
CDR3: CSAYKGVSYEQYF; DNA: TGCAGTGCCTATAAGGGGGTTTCCTACGAGCAGTACTTC; length: 13; J: TRBJ2-7; size: once; V: TRBV20-1; D: .
CDR3: CASSPISSSSYQKETQYF; DNA: TGTGCCAGCTCACCCATTTCGTCGTCGAGCTACCAAAAAGAGACCCAGTACTTC; length: 18; J: TRBJ2-5; size: .; V: TRBV18; D: .
CDR3: CSAKSLTGGYEQYF; DNA: TGCAGTGCTAAGTCCCTCACGGGAGGCTACGAGCAGTACTTC; length: 14; J: TRBJ2-7; size: .; V: TRBV20-1; D: TRBD2
CDR3: CAIGPPVSGYTF; DNA: TGTGCCATCGGCCCCCCAGTCAGCGGCTACACCTTC; length: 12; J: TRBJ1-2; size: few; V: TRBV10-3; D: .
CDR3: CASSFGLAGVTDTQYF; DNA: TGTGCCAGCAGCTTCGGACTAGCGGGAGTCACAGATACGCAGTATTTT; length: 16; J: TRBJ2-3; size: .; V: TRBV11-2; D: TRBD2
CDR3: CASSLGNKAEKLFF; DNA: TGCGCCAGCAGCTTGGGTAACAAGGCTGAAAAACTGTTTTTT; length: 14; J: TRBJ1-4; size: once; V: TRBV5-1; D: .
CDR3: CASSTQTPTAVVYEQYF; DNA: TGTGCCAGCAGCACTCAAACCCCGACAGCCGTAGTCTACGAGCAGTACTTC; length: 17; J: TRBJ2-7; size: .; V: TRBV12-3/TRBV12-4; D: .
CDR3: CSAREQFF; DNA: TGCAGTGCTAGAGAGCAGTTCTTC; length: 8; J: TRBJ2-1; size: .; V: TRBV20-1; D: .
CDR3: CASSRQGRNYGYTF; DNA: TGTGCCAGCAGTCGACAGGGAAGGAACTATGGCTACACCTTC; length: 14; J: TRBJ1-2; size: .; V: TRBV12-3/TRBV12-4; D: TRBD1
CDR3: CSAGPDILYGYTF; DNA: TGCAGTGCGGGGCCGGACATCCTTTATGGCTACACCTTC; length: 13; J: TRBJ1-2; size: .; V: TRBV20-1; D: .
CDR3: CASRRLPGGKETQYF; DNA: TGCGCCAGCAGACGTCTCCCAGGGGGCAAAGAGACCCAGTACTTC; length: 15; J: TRBJ2-5; size: once; V: TRBV10-1; D: TRBD1
CDR3: CASSLREIVSGVPGANVLTF; DNA: TGTGCCAGCAGCTTAAGGGAGATCGTTAGCGGCGTGCCTGGGGCCAACGTCCTGACTTTC; length: 20; J: TRBJ2-6; size: .; V: TRBV7-3; D: .
CDR3: CASSPTGRETAAYEQYF; DNA: TGTGCCAGCAGTCCCACGGGACGAGAGACAGCTGCTTACGAGCAGTACTTC; length: 17; J: TRBJ2-7; size: .; V: TRBV28; D: .